This T cell receptor beta chain is drawn from a study of human T cells and chemical hapten exposure. The overall study: Sensitizing treatment utilized 2% DPC over a roughly 2 cm by roughly 2 cm portion of upper inner arm skin. Study-level findings and limits: There was a positive correlation between PT1 expanded TCR counts and patch test score.

The library gave individual cDNA molecules unique molecular identifiers. TCRdb processed the RACE reads anew with MiXCR; each CDR3 protein has one entry. The sample has approximately 180,000 distinct CDR3 sequences; 25% to 30% are singletons. Germline V gene lookup returns CDR1 SGHAT and CDR2 FQNNGV. V dropped 1 base and J dropped 4 bases, with 3 bases sitting between them. The CDR3 extends over 12 amino acids. Time point specified: pre-sensitization, week 0. Treatment here: therapeutic diphenylcyclopropenone sensitization with weekly scalp DPC. Unfractionated whole blood was the source from which total RNA was extracted. Notes on this clonotype: Its specificity is not known.

Here the sequenced sample was whole blood, taken in connection with sensitization to the hapten diphenylcyclopropenone (DPC). The source is a woman in her 30s with alopecia areata. Some clones in this sample may be carry-over from other donors' samples. This sequence joins TRBV11-2 and TRBJ2-3; D is uncertain. The CDR3 DNA is TGTGCCAGCAGCTTAGGTCCAGATACGCAGTATTTT. Residues: CASSLGPDTQYF.